The 11 T cell receptor beta chains listed next were all sequenced from one sample in a study of blood T cells in healthy people across ages. The second PCR ran roughly 6 to 11 cycles with a sample-barcoded 5' primer and J-beta primers. One entry per CDR3 protein, called by TCRdb with MiXCR from the 5' RACE reads. The sample yields more than 700,000 distinct CDR3 sequences, roughly 53% seen once. Sequenced sample: blood. The origin of the receptors is a man older than 75 in good health.

This chain links TRBV20-1 with TRBJ2-4, with 11 bases fitting TRBD1. The ends lost 4 bases at V and 13 bases at J; junction bases unmatched: 12. Germline V gene sequence: CDR1 DFQATT, CDR2 SNEGSKA (reference sequence). There are 14 residues in the CDR3. The CDR3 nucleotides read TGCAGTGCTATTGCCGGGACAGGGGGTGTCAAGCAGTACTTC. It is translated as CSAIAGTGGVKQYF.

The rearrangement uses TRBV25-1 and TRBJ1-1; D not certain. V was cut by 5 bases and J by 5 bases, with 18 bases left in between. This CDR3 is 15 amino acids long. From germline, CDR1 is MGHDK and CDR2 SYGVNS. Here the CDR3 reads CASSTSTGLRTEAFF. The CDR3 DNA reads as TGTGCCAGCAGTACCTCGACCGGGTTGAGAACTGAAGCTTTCTTT.

This chain links TRBV29-1 with TRBJ2-1; tentative D call: TRBD2 (6 bases). Trimming shortened V by 3 bases and J by 3 bases, and 9 bases separated the two germline ends. Germline assignment: CDR1 SQVTM and CDR2 ANQGSEA. The CDR3 extends over 13 amino acids. This chain's CDR3 is CSVEGGIYNEQFF. The CDR3 region has the DNA TGCAGCGTTGAGGGCGGGATCTACAATGAGCAGTTCTTC.

This chain uses TRBV2 with TRBJ2-7; TRBD1 is a possible D gene (6 bases). V lost 5 bases and J lost 0, with 17 bases in between. The CDR3 spans 16 residues. The germline V gene encodes CDR1 SNHLY and CDR2 FYNNEI. The CDR3 region is CASSPIGGSYSYEQYF. Here the CDR3 DNA reads TGTGCCAGCAGTCCGATAGGGGGTAGTTACTCCTACGAGCAGTACTTC.

The V gene is TRBV23-1, the J gene TRBJ2-5; 11 bases map to TRBD2. TRBV23-1 is marked as an open reading frame, function uncertain. Losses at the gene ends were 0 bases for V and 2 bases for J; bases not matched to a gene: 8. This CDR3 contains 18 residues. CDR3 sequence (DNA): TGCGCCAGCAGTCAATCGGAGACTAGCGGGACATTACAAGAGACCCAGTACTTC. Protein: CASSQSETSGTLQETQYF.

This rearrangement joins TRBV20-1 to TRBJ2-3, with D hard to call. The germline gives CDR1 DFQATT, CDR2 SNEGSKA (reference sequence). V lost 5 bases and J 0 bases, leaving 9 bases between the germline ends. This CDR3 has 13 residues. Here the CDR3 reads CSAPGPSTDTQYF. The CDR3 DNA reads TGCAGTGCTCCCGGCCCTAGCACAGATACGCAGTATTTT.

The chain joins TRBV9 to TRBJ2-2; 8 bases agree with TRBD2. With 0 bases clipped from V and 3 bases from J, the junction kept 7 bases outside the gene matches. This CDR3 spans 17 amino acids. The germline V gene encodes CDR1 SGDLS and CDR2 YYNGEE. In DNA form, the CDR3 reads TGTGCCAGCAGCGTAGCCTTCAGCGGGAGTTACACCGGGGAGCTGTTTTTT. It specifies CASSVAFSGSYTGELFF.

The sample holds a few counts of this clonotype. CDR3 nucleotide sequence: TGCAGCGTGGGCACCTGGAGCGCTGAAGCTTTCTTT. Translating it yields CSVGTWSAEAFF. This rearrangement joins TRBV29-1 to TRBJ1-1; D gene ambiguous. The CDR3 sequence is 12 residues long. The germline CDR1 and CDR2 sequences are SQVTM and ANQGSEA. The germline V and J ends were trimmed by 6 bases and 6 bases, with 14 bases remaining between them.

The genes are TRBV6-1 and TRBJ1-1; no reliable D call. Deletions cut 4 bases from V and 4 bases from J, with 10 bases between. The CDR3 spans 13 residues. Per germline, CDR1 MNHNS and CDR2 SASEGT. The CDR3 loop is CASSVQLGTEAFF. The CDR3 nucleotides read TGTGCCAGCAGTGTCCAATTGGGCACTGAAGCTTTCTTT.

The chain carries TRBV9 and TRBJ2-3; 13 nucleotides align to TRBD2. Trimming cost V 4 bases and J 6 bases; bases outside gene matches: 17. The CDR3 runs to 19 residues. From germline, CDR1 is SGDLS and CDR2 YYNGEE. The CDR3 here is CASSPRERTSGGSADTQYF. Written as DNA, the CDR3 is TGTGCCAGCAGCCCACGAGAGAGGACTAGCGGGGGTTCGGCGGATACGCAGTATTTT.

The chain combines TRBV3-1 with TRBJ2-7; D remains ambiguous. The CDR3 length is 13 residues. In germline, CDR1 is LGHDT, CDR2 YNNKEL (reference sequence). The germline V and J ends were trimmed by 3 bases and 7 bases, with 13 bases remaining between them. CDR3 coding DNA: TGTGCCAGCAGCCATGGGCCATACAATGAGCAGTACTTC. Translation: CASSHGPYNEQYF.